The 30 T cell receptor beta chains reported below all come from one sample, sequenced in a study of OX40 agonist ivuxolimab in advanced cancers. Profiled with immunoSEQ multiplex PCR; TCRdb holds only in-frame clones, not every one. The sample holds fewer than 50,000 clones; approximately 88% are singletons and the top ten take 16%. The sample was CD4+ or CD8+ T cells sorted from blood, taken in a trial of the OX40 agonist ivuxolimab. Receptors originate from an adult with an advanced solid tumor such as melanoma, head and neck, liver or kidney cancer.

This clone is medium-sized by share. The CDR3 DNA reads TGTGCCAGCAGCCCCGACAGGGCCCACGAGCAGTACTTC. This gives the protein CASSPDRAHEQYF. This chain connects TRBV5-4 to TRBJ2-7; 7 nucleotides agree with TRBD1. Germline values: CDR1 SGHNT, CDR2 YYREEE (reference sequence). V dropped 4 bases and J dropped 5; count of bases not matched to a gene: 6. The CDR3 sequence is 13 residues long.

The rearrangement joins TRBV2 to TRBJ2-1; possible D gene TRBD1, 5 bases. Germline lookup yields CDR1 SNHLY and CDR2 FYNNEI. The V gene lost 2 bases and the J gene lost 5 bases, with 13 bases spanning the gap. This CDR3 has 15 amino acids. The CDR3: CASSEWAGINNEQFF. The CDR3 bases are TGTGCCAGCAGTGAATGGGCAGGGATCAACAATGAGCAGTTCTTC.

Comments on this clone: One end of the junction does not line up with germline, which may come from a read error. The chain carries TRBV7-2 and TRBJ2-7; either TRBD1 or TRBD2 may fit D (6 bases each). CDR3 length: 15 residues. Germline lookup yields CDR1 SGHTA and CDR2 FQGNSA. The CDR3 loop is CASSLGGSGHYEQYF. Written as DNA, the CDR3 is TGTGCCAGCAGTTTAGGGGGGAGCGGGCACTACGAGCAGTACTTC.

This chain joins TRBV11-2 and TRBJ2-5; D is undetermined. The CDR3 has 14 residues. Trimming shortened V by 4 bases and J by 2 bases, and 11 bases separated the two germline ends. Per germline, CDR1 SGHAT and CDR2 FQNNGV. The CDR3 is CASSYYVGQETQYF. The CDR3 bases are TGTGCCAGCAGCTACTACGTGGGGCAAGAGACCCAGTACTTC.

The chain links TRBV7-2 to TRBJ2-3; TRBD2 matches 8 bases. The CDR3 totals 15 residues. The germline V gene encodes CDR1 SGHTA and CDR2 FQGNSA. Trimming at V came to 5 bases and at J to 4 bases, leaving 8 bases not matched to a gene. The DNA for the CDR3 is TGTGCCAGCAGCCGGGGGCGGGAGGACGCAGATACGCAGTATTTT. Translated, it gives CASSRGREDADTQYF. Full variable domain (missing parts from reference TRBV7-2 and TRBJ2-3): GAGVSQSPSNKVTEKGKDVELRCDPISGHTALYWYRQSLGQGLEFLIYFQGNSAPDKSGLPSDRFSAERTGGSVSTLTIQRTQQEDSAVYLCASSRGREDADTQYFGPGTRLTVL.

This chain joins TRBV12-5 and TRBJ2-1, with D unclear. Germline loops: CDR1 LGHNT, CDR2 FRNRAP. V was shortened by 6 bases and J by 10 bases, with 13 bases between the two germline ends. This CDR3 region has 12 residues. CDR3 nucleotide sequence: TGTGCTAGTGGGTATCAGAGAAACGAGCAGTTCTTC. Amino acid sequence: CASGYQRNEQFF.

The chain couples TRBV28 to TRBJ1-1; weak D call: TRBD1 (5 bases). There are 17 residues in the CDR3. The ends were cut back, 2 bases at V and 1 base at J, with 17 bases in the middle. Per the germline V gene, CDR1 is MDHEN and CDR2 is SYDVKM. The chain's CDR3 is CASSLVGEGVRNTEAFF. The CDR3 region has the DNA TGTGCCAGCAGTTTAGTAGGGGAAGGAGTAAGGAACACTGAAGCTTTCTTT.

The rearrangement joins TRBV6-1 to TRBJ2-3; 13 bases are a match to TRBD2. The junction had 2 bases not matched to a gene; V was cut back by 4 bases and J by 4 bases. The CDR3 spans 15 residues. Per germline, CDR1 MNHNS and CDR2 SASEGT. CDR3: CASSGTSGGSDTQYF. The CDR3 DNA reads as TGTGCCAGCAGTGGGACTAGCGGGGGATCAGATACGCAGTATTTT.

The V call is TRBV27, the J call TRBJ2-1; D is possibly TRBD2 (5 bases). The V gene lost 4 bases and the J gene lost 3 bases, with 13 bases spanning the gap. The CDR3 loop spans 15 amino acids. Germline CDR1 and CDR2: MNHEY and SMNVEV (reference sequence). CDR3 DNA: TGTGCCAGCAGTTATAGCCGGGAACTCTACAATGAGCAGTTCTTC. This translates into CASSYSRELYNEQFF.

This chain connects TRBV30 to TRBJ2-1; 8 nucleotides match TRBD2. Germline CDR1 GTSNPN, CDR2 SVGIG (reference sequence). The J segment lost 5 bases and the V segment lost 0 bases, leaving 3 bases of the junction unmatched. This CDR3 has 14 residues. The CDR3 nucleotides read TGTGCCTGGAGTGTGGGAGCGGGAGACAATGAGCAGTTCTTC. Residues: CAWSVGAGDNEQFF.

V gene TRBV13 combines with J gene TRBJ1-2; D gene uncertain. Trimming stripped 5 bases from V and 4 bases from J, with 20 bases between. Germline assignment: CDR1 PRHDT and CDR2 FYEKMQ (reference sequence). This CDR3 spans 16 amino acids. This CDR3 reads CASSATPPATSYGYTF. The CDR3 region has the DNA TGTGCCAGCAGCGCCACGCCGCCGGCAACCAGCTATGGCTACACCTTC.

J is TRBJ2-3 and V is TRBV10-3; unclear D gene. The length of the CDR3 is 14 residues. CDR1 and CDR2 from the germline V gene are ENHRY and SYGVKD. V lost 5 bases and J 2 bases, leaving 11 bases between the germline ends. The CDR3 is CAISPGTHTDTQYF. The CDR3 bases are TGTGCCATCAGTCCCGGTACACACACAGATACGCAGTATTTT.

The J gene is TRBJ2-3, the V gene TRBV7-9; tentatively, D is TRBD2 (5 bases). Germline V gene sequence: CDR1 SEHNR, CDR2 FQNEAQ (reference sequence). CDR3 size: 15 residues. V lost 2 bases, J lost 1 base, and 10 bases lay in between. The CDR3 spells CASSLRRQGTDTQYF. The CDR3 coding sequence is TGTGCCAGCAGCTTAAGGAGGCAGGGCACAGATACGCAGTATTTT.

This chain connects TRBV19 to TRBJ1-1; D is perhaps TRBD1 (5 bases). Per the germline V gene, CDR1 is LNHDA and CDR2 is SQIVND (reference sequence). V was cut by 4 bases and J by 0 bases, with 12 bases left in between. The CDR3 consists of 15 residues. The CDR3 DNA reads as TGTGCCAGTAGTACCCGACAGAATTTGAACACTGAAGCTTTCTTT. Amino acid sequence: CASSTRQNLNTEAFF.

About this clone: The sample has other DNA sequences that encode this CDR3 too. J is TRBJ1-1 and V is TRBV5-1; D call uncertain. V dropped 5 bases and J dropped 3 bases, with 8 bases sitting between them. This CDR3 contains 12 residues. Germline lookup yields CDR1 SGHRS and CDR2 YFSETQ. The CDR3 loop is CASSLRDTEAFF. For the CDR3, the DNA is TGCGCCAGCAGTCTTCGGGACACTGAAGCTTTCTTT.

CDR3 loop: CASSLPGRRNTEAFF. The CDR3 coding sequence is TGTGCCAGCAGCTTACCGGGACGGCGAAACACTGAAGCTTTCTTT. V gene TRBV11-2 combines with J gene TRBJ1-1, with D possibly TRBD1 on 5 matching bases. Trimming pared 2 bases from V and 2 bases from J, leaving 12 bases between. In germline, CDR1 is SGHAT, CDR2 FQNNGV. The CDR3 sequence is 15 residues long.

The chain recombines TRBV7-9 with TRBJ2-5; 13 nucleotides line up with TRBD2. The length of the CDR3 is 18 residues. After removal of 1 base from V and 2 bases from J, the junction contained 7 bases not matched to a gene. From germline, CDR1 is SEHNR and CDR2 FQNEAQ (reference sequence). The CDR3 region has the DNA TGTGCCAGCAGCTTAGGCGCGGGACTAGCGGGGTTACAAGAGACCCAGTACTTC. Its protein is CASSLGAGLAGLQETQYF.

The chain is built from TRBV7-6 and TRBJ2-1, with 11 bases identical to TRBD2. V dropped 0 bases and J dropped 5; count of bases not matched to a gene: 6. The CDR3 has 17 residues. CDR1 is SGHVS, CDR2 FNYEAQ, per germline. The CDR3 nucleotides are TGTGCCAGCAGCTTAGCCCCTCCGGGACTAGCGGACAATGAGCAGTTCTTC. The encoded protein is CASSLAPPGLADNEQFF.

The CDR3, as DNA: TGTGCCAGTAGTAGAGGGAATCCGAACACTGAAGCTTTCTTT. Protein product: CASSRGNPNTEAFF. The chain has TRBV19 and TRBJ1-1; no clear D. Looked up from germline, CDR1 is LNHDA and CDR2 is SQIVND (reference sequence). Trimming cost V 4 bases and J 1 base, with 10 bases left between them. This CDR3 is built from 14 residues.

The chain joins TRBV4-1 to TRBJ2-7; tentatively, D is TRBD1 (6 bases). The CDR3 covers 15 residues. Germline CDR1 reads MGHRA; CDR2 reads YSYEKL. V was clipped by 3 bases and J by 2 bases, with 14 bases between them. The DNA of the CDR3 is TGCGCCAGCAGCCACCCGGGACAACCGACCTACGAGCAGTACTTC. This gives the protein CASSHPGQPTYEQYF.

This clone was found once. The chain carries TRBV5-1 and TRBJ2-1, with 11 nucleotides matching TRBD2. Germline loops: CDR1 SGHRS, CDR2 YFSETQ. After removal of 3 bases from V and 4 bases from J, the junction contained 0 bases not matched to a gene. The CDR3 has 14 amino acids. CDR3 DNA: TGCGCCAGCAGCTGGACTAGCGGGTACAATGAGCAGTTCTTC. Its translation is CASSWTSGYNEQFF.

The J gene is TRBJ2-3, the V gene TRBV30; 11 nucleotides align to TRBD2. The CDR3 covers 20 residues. The V and J ends lost 3 bases and 6 bases, in that order; junction bases with no gene match: 23. Germline V gene sequence: CDR1 GTSNPN, CDR2 SVGIG (reference sequence). CDR3: CAWRNPGLAVIRGFTDTQYF. The CDR3, as DNA: TGTGCCTGGAGGAACCCGGGACTAGCGGTTATAAGGGGATTCACGGATACGCAGTATTTT.

There are a few counts of this clone. This chain joins TRBV21-1 and TRBJ2-7; TRBD1, the D gene given by the table, was not confirmed from the DNA. TRBV21-1 is a pseudogene segment. The CDR3 spans 11 residues. CDR3 coding DNA: TGTGCCAGACAGGGTCGGCACGAGCAGTACTTC. Translation gives CARQGRHEQYF.

V and J are TRBV15 and TRBJ2-1, with 7 bases matching TRBD1. The J segment lost 6 bases and the V segment lost 7 bases, leaving 6 bases of the junction unmatched. The germline CDR1 and CDR2 sequences are LNHNV and YYDKDF (reference sequence). The CDR3 sequence is 13 residues long. This CDR3 reads CATTGTDGNEQFF. The CDR3 nucleotides read TGTGCCACCACCGGGACAGATGGCAATGAGCAGTTCTTC.

This clone was counted a few times. The junction departs from the called germline gene at one end, perhaps through a read error. This CDR3 is CASSLGTSGRTGDF. The CDR3 nucleotides read TGTGCCAGCAGCTTAGGGACTAGCGGGAGGACCGGGGACTTC. The genes are TRBV7-9 and TRBJ2-7; 14 nucleotides align to TRBD2. The germline CDR1 and CDR2 sequences are SEHNR and FQNEAQ (reference sequence). CDR3 length: 14 amino acids. Full variable domain (remainder filled in from reference TRBV7-9 and TRBJ2-7): DTGVSQNPRHKITKRGQNVTFRCDPISEHNRLYWYRQTLGQGPEFLTYFQNEAQLEKSRLLSDRFSAERPKGSFSTLEIQRTEQGDSAMYLCASSLGTSGRTGDFGPGTRLTVT.

The chain has TRBV11-2 and TRBJ2-7; D ambiguous. This CDR3 has 13 amino acids. The germline gives CDR1 SGHAT, CDR2 FQNNGV. The germline V and J ends were trimmed by 1 base and 2 bases, with 6 bases remaining between them. The CDR3 region has the DNA TGTGCCAGCAGCTTAGGTCCCCCCTACGAGCAGTACTTC. This translates into CASSLGPPYEQYF.

The rearrangement uses TRBV6-1 and TRBJ1-2, with a possible D match to TRBD1 (5 bases). V lost 1 base to trimming and J lost 3 bases, with 12 bases between them. The CDR3 has 15 amino acids. In germline, CDR1 is MNHNS, CDR2 SASEGT. CDR3 sequence: CASSEVVGGDYGYTF. The CDR3, as DNA: TGTGCCAGCAGTGAAGTGGTCGGGGGAGACTATGGCTACACCTTC.

The CDR3: CSGGEQFF. The CDR3 DNA sequence: TGCAGTGGGGGTGAGCAGTTCTTC. The chain employs TRBV29-1 and TRBJ2-1; the D gene could be TRBD1 or TRBD2 (5 bases each). This CDR3 has 8 residues. CDR1 SQVTM and CDR2 ANQGSEA come from the germline V gene.

This clone was observed a few times. The rearrangement links TRBV14 to TRBJ1-2, with D possibly being TRBD1 (6 bases). Between the trimmed V and J ends, which lost 0 bases and 4 bases, there was a span of 21 bases. There are 18 residues in the CDR3. Looked up from germline, CDR1 is SGHDN and CDR2 is FVKESK. Here the CDR3 DNA reads TGTGCCAGCAGCCAAGATGTCGGTGGTGCCAGGGGAATCTATGGCTACACCTTC. Protein: CASSQDVGGARGIYGYTF.

This sequence joins TRBV7-8 and TRBJ2-3; 8 nucleotides match TRBD2. Trimming at V came to 0 bases and at J to 1 base, leaving 3 bases not matched to a gene. Germline CDR1 is SGHVS and CDR2 is FQNEAQ. The CDR3 is 16 amino acids. The DNA for the CDR3 is TGTGCCAGCAGCTTAGCAACGCGGGGGGGCACAGATACGCAGTATTTT. Translating it yields CASSLATRGGTDTQYF.